One sample yielded the 25 T cell receptor beta chains listed below, sequenced in a study of shared clonotypes between healthy human individuals (dated by TCRdb to 2018 to 2020). Library construction relied on the immunoSEQ multiplex PCR assay. TCRdb stores this immuneACCESS table with in-frame sequences only. Part of the clones is absent; in the studies checked, under half of the shortfall reflects unresolved V genes, and no reason is known for the rest. The sample includes a few million clones, with 85% to 95% observed a single time. The ten largest clones add up to under 0.15% of the sample. The sequencing sample was made of naive CD4+ T cells sorted from blood. In light of the paper, this sample's cell subset or site label describes: CD45RA+ positively selected. The receptor set was obtained from a man younger than 35 in good health.

The chain joins TRBV11-2 to TRBJ1-4; 7 bases fit TRBD1. Germline CDR1 SGHAT, CDR2 FQNNGV. V trimming: 5 bases; J trimming: 4 bases; junction bases outside the gene matches: 13. This CDR3 is 17 amino acids long. The CDR3 DNA reads TGTGCCAGCAGCCTTGGGACTAAGGGGGCGAATAATGAAAAACTGTTTTTT. Protein: CASSLGTKGANNEKLFF.

V gene TRBV2 combines with J gene TRBJ2-3; 13 nucleotides line up with TRBD2. J lost 6 bases, V lost 6 bases, and 9 bases had no gene match. The CDR3 contains 16 residues. Germline loops: CDR1 SNHLY, CDR2 FYNNEI. The CDR3 spells CASSLRTSGSSDTQYF. CDR3 sequence (DNA): TGTGCCAGCAGCCTACGGACTAGCGGGAGTTCTGATACGCAGTATTTT.

V and J are TRBV5-6 and TRBJ2-1; weak D call: TRBD2 (5 bases). The CDR3 totals 13 residues. The V end was cut by 0 bases, the J end by 8 bases, with 9 bases between. The germline V gene encodes CDR1 SGHDT and CDR2 YYEEEE. CDR3 DNA sequence: TGTGCCAGCAGCTTGGGAGGGATTGATGAGCAGTTCTTC. It encodes CASSLGGIDEQFF.

This clone has a single count. The CDR3 nucleotides are TGCAGCGTTGGGGGGGACCGGTGGGTAGATACGCAGTATTTT. It codes for CSVGGDRWVDTQYF. The chain recombines TRBV29-1 with TRBJ2-3; possible D gene TRBD2, 6 bases. With 4 bases removed from V and 5 bases from J, the gap between germline ends came to 16 bases. CDR3 length equals 14 residues. The V gene's germline CDR1 is SQVTM and CDR2 ANQGSEA.

The rearrangement uses TRBV11-2 and TRBJ2-7; D is possibly TRBD1 (5 bases). From germline, CDR1 is SGHAT and CDR2 FQNNGV. Trimming left V 5 bases short and J 3 bases short, with 14 bases between. The CDR3 runs 14 residues. CDR3 nucleotides: TGTGCCAGCAGCCCATCTTTGGGGCACTACGAGCAGTACTTC. Translating it yields CASSPSLGHYEQYF. Full variable domain (outside the CDR3, taken from reference TRBV11-2 and TRBJ2-7): EAGVAQSPRYKIIEKRQSVAFWCNPISGHATLYWYQQILGQGPKLLIQFQNNGVVDDSQLPKDRFSAERLKGVDSTLKIQPAKLEDSAVYLCASSPSLGHYEQYFGPGTRLTVT.

V and J are TRBV19 and TRBJ1-1, with a weak D call TRBD1 (5 bases). In germline, CDR1 is LNHDA, CDR2 SQIVND (reference sequence). The CDR3 is 13 amino acids. Trimming cost V 7 bases and J 5 bases, with 14 bases left between them. Here the CDR3 DNA reads TGTGCCAGTAACGGGGGTCAGTCGACTGAAGCTTTCTTT. Amino acids: CASNGGQSTEAFF.

The gene calls are TRBV19 and TRBJ1-5; tentatively, D is TRBD1 (5 bases). The CDR3 extends over 18 amino acids. Between the trimmed V and J ends, which lost 0 bases and 0 bases, there was a span of 15 bases. The germline V gene encodes CDR1 LNHDA and CDR2 SQIVND (reference sequence). CDR3 sequence: CASSIEGVARDSNQPQHF. For the CDR3, the DNA is TGTGCCAGTAGTATAGAGGGTGTCGCCAGGGATAGCAATCAGCCCCAGCATTTT. The full variable domain, in which reference TRBV19 and TRBJ1-5 provide the parts outside the CDR3, is DGGITQSPKYLFRKEGQNVTLSCEQNLNHDAMYWYRQDPGQGLRLIYYSQIVNDFQKGDIAEGYSVSREKKESFPLTVTSAQKNPTAFYLCASSIEGVARDSNQPQHFGDGTRLSIL.

V is TRBV19 and J is TRBJ1-5, with 9 positions matching TRBD1. V dropped 6 bases and J dropped 3; count of bases not matched to a gene: 6. This CDR3 region has 15 residues. The germline V gene has CDR1 LNHDA and CDR2 SQIVND (reference sequence). The CDR3 DNA is TGTGCCAGTAGATCGGGACAGGGAGACAATCAGCCCCAGCATTTT. It codes for CASRSGQGDNQPQHF.

CDR3 nucleotide sequence: TGTGCCAGCAGCCGGACAGACGAGAGCTCCTATAATTCACCCCTCCACTTT. It translates to CASSRTDESSYNSPLHF. The genes are TRBV9 and TRBJ1-6; D is possibly TRBD1 (6 bases). Germline-derived CDR1 and CDR2 are SGDLS and YYNGEE. This CDR3 is 17 amino acids long. The V end was cut by 4 bases, the J end by 0 bases, with 14 bases between.

Remarks on this clone: This same CDR3 is encoded by further DNA sequences in the sample. The V gene is TRBV9, the J gene TRBJ1-6; D gene ambiguous. Germline V gives CDR1 SGDLS, CDR2 YYNGEE. The CDR3 consists of 13 residues. Trimming removed 1 base at V and 5 bases at J, with 4 bases between. CDR3 protein: CASSVTDNSPLHF. CDR3 sequence (DNA): TGTGCCAGCAGCGTAACAGATAATTCACCCCTCCACTTT.

The chain joins TRBV12-5 to TRBJ2-5, with a weak D call TRBD1 (6 bases). This CDR3 contains 15 residues. The germline V and J ends were trimmed by 4 bases and 5 bases, with 17 bases remaining between them. CDR1 and CDR2 (germline): LGHNT, FRNRAP. The CDR3: CASGSNRESRETQYF. The CDR3 DNA follows: TGTGCTAGTGGTTCGAACAGGGAATCGAGGGAGACCCAGTACTTC.

The rearrangement uses TRBV6-5 and TRBJ1-5, with D hard to call. The CDR3 length is 15 residues. CDR1 is MNHEY and CDR2 is SVGAGI in the germline V gene. The V and J ends lost 6 bases and 0 bases respectively, with 12 bases between them. CDR3 amino acids: CASRRMADSNQPQHF. The DNA of the CDR3 is TGTGCCAGCAGGAGGATGGCAGATAGCAATCAGCCCCAGCATTTT.

The chain joins TRBV2 to TRBJ1-6; 7 nucleotides agree with TRBD1. The CDR3 is 14 residues long. Per germline, CDR1 SNHLY and CDR2 FYNNEI. J was trimmed by 14 bases and V by 3 bases; bases with no gene match: 10. CDR3 sequence: CASSEGTVEFTLHF. CDR3 in DNA: TGTGCCAGCAGTGAGGGGACAGTGGAATTCACCCTCCACTTT.

The chain employs TRBV6-1 and TRBJ1-5; D gene unclear. V was cut by 1 base and J by 1 base, with 5 bases left in between. The CDR3 contains 14 residues. In germline, CDR1 is MNHNS, CDR2 SASEGT. CDR3 in DNA: TGTGCCAGCAGTGAAGTGTACAGCAATCAGCCCCAGCATTTT. It codes for CASSEVYSNQPQHF.

This chain uses TRBV18 with TRBJ2-7; D possibly matches TRBD1 or TRBD2 (5 bases each). Germline V gene sequence: CDR1 KGHSH, CDR2 LQKENI. This CDR3 has 11 residues. Trimming took off 5 bases at V and 6 bases at J, with 8 bases between the two ends. The CDR3 bases are TGTGCCAGCTCAGAGGGGTTCGAGCAGTACTTC. This translates into CASSEGFEQYF.

The V gene is TRBV5-4, the J gene TRBJ2-7; D may match TRBD1 or TRBD2 (5 bases each). The germline gives CDR1 SGHNT, CDR2 YYREEE (reference sequence). V lost 0 bases, J lost 10 bases, and 14 bases lay in between. The CDR3 runs 13 residues. Here the CDR3 reads CASSLELGGEQYF. For the CDR3, the DNA is TGTGCCAGCAGCTTGGAGCTTGGGGGAGAACAGTACTTC.

The chain has TRBV18 and TRBJ2-7; D is tentatively TRBD1 or TRBD2 (6 bases each). Trimming shortened V by 2 bases and J by 3 bases, and 11 bases separated the two germline ends. The CDR3 has 14 amino acids. Germline V lookup: CDR1 KGHSH, CDR2 LQKENI. CDR3 residues: CASSPAGGGYEQYF. CDR3 coding DNA: TGTGCCAGCTCACCAGCCGGGGGCGGCTACGAGCAGTACTTC.

The CDR3 here is CASNQQGAVEKLFF. For the CDR3, the DNA is TGTGCCAGCAATCAACAGGGGGCGGTTGAAAAACTGTTTTTT. This chain connects TRBV28 to TRBJ1-4, with 9 bases lining up with TRBD1. The CDR3 runs to 14 residues. Germline CDR1 reads MDHEN; CDR2 reads SYDVKM. Germline trimming cut 7 bases from V and 7 bases from J; bases unmatched to any gene: 7.

V gene TRBV5-1 combines with J gene TRBJ2-2; tentative D call: TRBD1 (6 bases). The V end was cut by 5 bases, the J end by 4 bases, with 9 bases between. Looked up from germline, CDR1 is SGHRS and CDR2 is YFSETQ. CDR3 size: 13 residues. The CDR3 coding sequence is TGCGCCAGCAGACTACAGGGCACCGGGGAGCTGTTTTTT. Translated, it gives CASRLQGTGELFF.

The V and J genes are TRBV19 and TRBJ2-3; the D is unclear. Germline V lookup: CDR1 LNHDA, CDR2 SQIVND (reference sequence). This CDR3 has 14 residues. The V and J ends lost 3 bases and 1 base respectively, with 8 bases between them. The CDR3 sequence is CASSIQFGTDTQYF. CDR3 sequence (DNA): TGTGCCAGTAGTATTCAGTTCGGCACAGATACGCAGTATTTT.

The V call is TRBV11-3, the J call TRBJ2-5, with D perhaps TRBD1 (6 bases). The germline V gene has CDR1 SGHNT and CDR2 YENEEA. The CDR3 covers 15 residues. Between the trimmed V and J ends, which lost 4 bases and 5 bases, there was a span of 17 bases. The DNA of the CDR3 is TGTGCCAGCAGCTCCCGGGACAACTCGGGTGAGACCCAGTACTTC. This gives the protein CASSSRDNSGETQYF.

J is TRBJ2-3 and V is TRBV11-3; a weak D match, TRBD2 (5 bases). Germline lookup yields CDR1 SGHNT and CDR2 YENEEA. V lost 1 base to trimming and J lost 2 bases, with 10 bases between them. There are 15 residues in the CDR3. Here the CDR3 reads CASSLGSRDTDTQYF. In DNA, the CDR3 is TGTGCCAGCAGCTTAGGTTCGAGGGACACAGATACGCAGTATTTT.

This chain uses TRBV5-1 with TRBJ1-6; perhaps TRBD1 as D (6 bases). V was cut by 0 bases and J by 14 bases, with 18 bases left in between. The length of the CDR3 is 15 residues. Germline lookup yields CDR1 SGHRS and CDR2 YFSETQ. This CDR3 is CASSLGPQGDDTLHF. The CDR3 region has the DNA TGCGCCAGCAGCTTGGGACCACAGGGAGATGACACCCTCCACTTT.

The rearrangement uses TRBV9 and TRBJ2-5; TRBD1 is a possible D gene (6 bases). V dropped 0 bases and J dropped 1 base, with 10 bases sitting between them. Germline V gene data show CDR1 as SGDLS and CDR2 as YYNGEE. CDR3 length: 15 residues. The CDR3 is CASSVATGSQETQYF. CDR3 in DNA: TGTGCCAGCAGCGTAGCGACAGGTAGCCAAGAGACCCAGTACTTC. The whole variable domain, remainder taken from reference TRBV9 and TRBJ2-5, is DSGVTQTPKHLITATGQRVTLRCSPRSGDLSVYWYQQSLDQGLQFLIQYYNGEERAKGNILERFSAQQFPDLHSELNLSSLELGDSALYFCASSVATGSQETQYFGPGTRLLVL.

This chain connects TRBV9 to TRBJ2-1; tentative D call: TRBD2 (5 bases). Germline V gene data show CDR1 as SGDLS and CDR2 as YYNGEE. The CDR3 totals 14 residues. Trimming took 0 bases from V and 6 from J, leaving 10 bases between them. For the CDR3, the DNA is TGTGCCAGCAGCGTAGCTCACGGGGTCAATGAGCAGTTCTTC. This sequence encodes CASSVAHGVNEQFF.